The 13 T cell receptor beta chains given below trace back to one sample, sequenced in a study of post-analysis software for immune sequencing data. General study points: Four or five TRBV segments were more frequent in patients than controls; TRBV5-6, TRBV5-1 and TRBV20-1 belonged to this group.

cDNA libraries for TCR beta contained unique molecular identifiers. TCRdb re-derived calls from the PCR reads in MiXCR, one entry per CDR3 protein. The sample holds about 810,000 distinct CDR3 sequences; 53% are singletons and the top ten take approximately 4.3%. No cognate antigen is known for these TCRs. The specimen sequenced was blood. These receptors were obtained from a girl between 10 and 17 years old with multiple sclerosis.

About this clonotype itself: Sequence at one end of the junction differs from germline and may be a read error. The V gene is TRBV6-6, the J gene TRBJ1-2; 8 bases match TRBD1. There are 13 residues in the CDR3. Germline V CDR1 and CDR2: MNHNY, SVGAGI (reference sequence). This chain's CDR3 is CTSSGQGTLRYTF. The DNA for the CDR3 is TGTACCAGCAGCGGACAGGGTACCCTCCGCTACACCTTC.

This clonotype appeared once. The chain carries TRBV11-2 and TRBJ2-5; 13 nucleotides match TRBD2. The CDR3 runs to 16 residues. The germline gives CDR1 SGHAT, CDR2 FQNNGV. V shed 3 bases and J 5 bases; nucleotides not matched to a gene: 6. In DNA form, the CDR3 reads TGTGCCAGCAGCTTTACTAGCGGGGGGGCGTGGGAGACCCAGTACTTC. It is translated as CASSFTSGGAWETQYF.

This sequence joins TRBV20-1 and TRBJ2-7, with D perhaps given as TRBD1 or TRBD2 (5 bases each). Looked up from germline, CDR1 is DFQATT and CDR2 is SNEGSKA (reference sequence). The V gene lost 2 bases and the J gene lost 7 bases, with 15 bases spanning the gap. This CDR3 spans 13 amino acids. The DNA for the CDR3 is TGCAGTGCTAGATGGGGACGGTCTCGGGAGCAGTACTTC. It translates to CSARWGRSREQYF.

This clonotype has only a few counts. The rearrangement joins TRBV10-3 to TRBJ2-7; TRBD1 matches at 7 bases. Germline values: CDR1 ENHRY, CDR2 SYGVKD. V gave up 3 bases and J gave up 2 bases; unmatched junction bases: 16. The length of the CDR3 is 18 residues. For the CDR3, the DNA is TGTGCCATCAGTGAACTTGGACAGGCCCTCCCAATTACCTACGAGCAGTACTTC. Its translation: CAISELGQALPITYEQYF.

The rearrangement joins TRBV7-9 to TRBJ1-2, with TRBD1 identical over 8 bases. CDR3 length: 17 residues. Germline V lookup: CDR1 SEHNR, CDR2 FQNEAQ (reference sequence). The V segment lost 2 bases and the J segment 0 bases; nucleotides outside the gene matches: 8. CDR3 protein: CASSLITGGHSNYGYTF. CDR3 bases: TGTGCCAGCAGCTTAATAACAGGGGGGCACTCTAACTATGGCTACACCTTC. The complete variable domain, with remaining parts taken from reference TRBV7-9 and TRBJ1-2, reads DTGVSQNPRHKITKRGQNVTFRCDPISEHNRLYWYRQTLGQGPEFLTYFQNEAQLEKSRLLSDRFSAERPKGSFSTLEIQRTEQGDSAMYLCASSLITGGHSNYGYTFGSGTRLTVV.

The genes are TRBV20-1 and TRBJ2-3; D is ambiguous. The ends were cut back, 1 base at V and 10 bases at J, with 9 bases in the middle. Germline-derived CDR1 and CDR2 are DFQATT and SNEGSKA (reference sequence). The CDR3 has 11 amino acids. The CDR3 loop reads CSARVALAQYF. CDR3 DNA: TGCAGTGCTAGAGTGGCGCTGGCGCAGTATTTT.

CDR3 bases: TGCGCCAGCAGCCAAGTTAGCGGGGGGGCGAATGAGCAGTTCTTC. It specifies CASSQVSGGANEQFF. The chain combines TRBV4-1 with TRBJ2-1; the match to TRBD2 covers 11 bases. There are 15 residues in the CDR3. With 1 base clipped from V and 7 bases from J, the junction kept 3 bases outside the gene matches. Germline-derived CDR1 and CDR2 are MGHRA and YSYEKL.

For the CDR3, the DNA is TGTGCCAGCAGCTTATCACTAGCGGGGGTAGAGCAGTACTTC. Encoded protein: CASSLSLAGVEQYF. The V gene is TRBV5-6, the J gene TRBJ2-7; 11 nucleotides match TRBD2. CDR3 length equals 14 residues. Trimming removed 2 bases from V and 7 bases from J; junction bases left unmatched: 5. Germline values: CDR1 SGHDT, CDR2 YYEEEE. The complete variable domain, with remaining parts taken from reference TRBV5-6 and TRBJ2-7, reads DAGVTQSPTHLIKTRGQQVTLRCSPKSGHDTVSWYQQALGQGPQFIFQYYEEEERQRGNFPDRFSGHQFPNYSSELNVNALLLGDSALYLCASSLSLAGVEQYFGPGTRLTVT.

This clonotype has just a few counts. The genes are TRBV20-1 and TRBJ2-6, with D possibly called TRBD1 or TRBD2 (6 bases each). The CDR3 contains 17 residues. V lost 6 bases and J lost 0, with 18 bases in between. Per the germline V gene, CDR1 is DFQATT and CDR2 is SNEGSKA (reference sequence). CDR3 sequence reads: CSATRRGHSSGANVLTF. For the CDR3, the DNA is TGCAGTGCAACTCGCCGGGGGCATAGCTCTGGGGCCAACGTCCTGACTTTC.

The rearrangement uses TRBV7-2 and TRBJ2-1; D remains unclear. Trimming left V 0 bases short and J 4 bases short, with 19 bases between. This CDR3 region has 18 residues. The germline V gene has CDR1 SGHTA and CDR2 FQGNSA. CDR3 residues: CASSLAVVGSIGYNEQFF. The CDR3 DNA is TGTGCCAGCAGCTTAGCGGTTGTGGGGTCGATTGGGTACAATGAGCAGTTCTTC.

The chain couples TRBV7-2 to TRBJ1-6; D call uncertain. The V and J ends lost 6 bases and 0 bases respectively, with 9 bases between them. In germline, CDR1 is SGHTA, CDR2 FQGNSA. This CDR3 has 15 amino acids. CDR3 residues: CASRAQSSYNSPLHF. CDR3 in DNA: TGTGCCAGCAGGGCTCAGAGCTCCTATAATTCACCCCTCCACTTT.

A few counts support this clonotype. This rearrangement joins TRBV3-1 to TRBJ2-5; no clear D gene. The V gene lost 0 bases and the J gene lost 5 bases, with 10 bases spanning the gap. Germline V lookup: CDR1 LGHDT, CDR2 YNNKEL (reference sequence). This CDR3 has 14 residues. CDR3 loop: CASSQEAGRETQYF. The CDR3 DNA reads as TGTGCCAGCAGCCAAGAGGCCGGGCGGGAGACCCAGTACTTC.

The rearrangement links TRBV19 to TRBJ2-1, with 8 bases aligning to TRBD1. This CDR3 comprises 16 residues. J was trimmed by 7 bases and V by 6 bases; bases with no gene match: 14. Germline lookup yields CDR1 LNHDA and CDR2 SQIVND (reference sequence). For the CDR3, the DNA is TGTGCCAGTAGACCCAGGACAGGGCCGGGTAGAAATGAGCAGTTCTTC. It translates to CASRPRTGPGRNEQFF.